This T cell receptor (beta chain) was sequenced in a study of T cells in narcolepsy. Study details: Healthy controls were enrolled alongside patients with narcolepsy type 1 or type 2. Study-level results: Same-patient CSF and blood CD4+ T cell clonotypes included HCRT-specific and TRIB2-specific autoreactive ones. No autoreactive T cell clone sequences appeared in some memory CD4+ repertoires. Autoreactive clonotypes reportedly recurred in blood of same and different patients, not controls.

J was trimmed by 0 bases and V by 2 bases; bases with no gene match: 2. This CDR3 spans 15 amino acids. Germline lookup yields CDR1 SGHTA and CDR2 FQGTGA. The data were produced by immunoSEQ multiplex PCR, yet TCRdb's version contains in-frame clones alone and is incomplete. The sample contains some 34,000 clones, roughly nine tenths of which appear only once. On this clone itself: The antigen is undetermined.

This receptor was taken from a human donor with narcolepsy. Sequenced input: CD45RA- memory CD4+ T cells from PBMCs. V gene TRBV7-3 combines with J gene TRBJ2-3; 7 bases agree with TRBD2. Here the CDR3 reads CASSLLAGSTDTQYF. The DNA for the CDR3 is TGTGCCAGCAGCTTATTAGCGGGTAGCACAGATACGCAGTATTTT.